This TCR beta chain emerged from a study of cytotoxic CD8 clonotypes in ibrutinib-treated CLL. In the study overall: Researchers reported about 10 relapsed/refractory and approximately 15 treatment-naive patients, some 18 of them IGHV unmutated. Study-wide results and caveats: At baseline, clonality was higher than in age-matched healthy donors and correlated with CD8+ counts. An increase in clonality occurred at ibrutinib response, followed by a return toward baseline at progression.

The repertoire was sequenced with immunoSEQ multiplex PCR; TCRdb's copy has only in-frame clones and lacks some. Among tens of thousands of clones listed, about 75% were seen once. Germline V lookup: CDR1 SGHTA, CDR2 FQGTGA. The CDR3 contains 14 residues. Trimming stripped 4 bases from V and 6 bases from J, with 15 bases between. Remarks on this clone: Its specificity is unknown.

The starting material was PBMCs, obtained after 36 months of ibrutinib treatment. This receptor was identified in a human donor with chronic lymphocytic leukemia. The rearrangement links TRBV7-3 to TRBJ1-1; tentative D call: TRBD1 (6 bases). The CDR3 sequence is CASSSSAGVAEAFF. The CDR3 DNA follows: TGTGCCAGCAGCTCCTCGGCAGGGGTCGCTGAAGCTTTCTTT.